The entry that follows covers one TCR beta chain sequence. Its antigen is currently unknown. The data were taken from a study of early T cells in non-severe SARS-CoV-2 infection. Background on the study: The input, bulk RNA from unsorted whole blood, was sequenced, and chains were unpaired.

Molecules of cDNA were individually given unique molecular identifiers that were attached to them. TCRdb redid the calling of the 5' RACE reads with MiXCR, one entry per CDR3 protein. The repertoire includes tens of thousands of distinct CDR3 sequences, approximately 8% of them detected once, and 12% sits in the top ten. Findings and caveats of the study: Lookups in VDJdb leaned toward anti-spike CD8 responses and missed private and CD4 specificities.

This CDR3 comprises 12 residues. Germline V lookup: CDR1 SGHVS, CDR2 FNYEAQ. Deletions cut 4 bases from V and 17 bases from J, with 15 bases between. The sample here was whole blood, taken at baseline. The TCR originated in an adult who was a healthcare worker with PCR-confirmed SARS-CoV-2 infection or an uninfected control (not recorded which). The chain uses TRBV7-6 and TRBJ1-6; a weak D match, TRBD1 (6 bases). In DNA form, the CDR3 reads TGTGCCAGCAGCTCTTCCGGGACAAGATTCCACTTT. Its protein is CASSSSGTRFHF. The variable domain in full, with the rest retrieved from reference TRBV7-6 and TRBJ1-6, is GAGVSQSPRYKVTKRGQDVALRCDPISGHVSLYWYRQALGQGPEFLTYFNYEAQQDKSGLPNDRFSAERPEGSISTLTIQRTEQRDSAMYRCASSSSGTRFHFGNGTRLTVT.